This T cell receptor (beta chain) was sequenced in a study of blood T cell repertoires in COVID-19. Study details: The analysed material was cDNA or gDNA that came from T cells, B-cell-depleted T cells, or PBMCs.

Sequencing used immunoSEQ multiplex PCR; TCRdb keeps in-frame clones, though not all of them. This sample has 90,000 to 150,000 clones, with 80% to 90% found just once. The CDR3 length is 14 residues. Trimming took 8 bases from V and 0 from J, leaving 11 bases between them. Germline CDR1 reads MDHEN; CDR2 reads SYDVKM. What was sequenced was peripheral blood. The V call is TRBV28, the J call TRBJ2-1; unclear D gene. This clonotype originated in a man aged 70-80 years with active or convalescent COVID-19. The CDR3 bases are TGTGCCAGCCACCTTAGCCCCTCCTACAATGAGCAGTTCTTC. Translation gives CASHLSPSYNEQFF.